This entry features one T cell receptor beta chain sequence. The specificity of this receptor is unknown. Base qualities are not at hand, and no much larger clone is one base apart. The CDR3 starts with the cysteine, ends with the phenylalanine, and has 16 residues. The CDR3 DNA has 48 bases and is translated from base 1. After removal of 1 base from V and 7 bases from J, the junction retains 12 bases not matched to a gene. CDR1 and CDR2 (SGHTS, YDEGEE) derive from the germline V gene. These data belong to a study of OX40 agonist ivuxolimab in advanced cancers. Background on the whole study: The costimulatory receptor OX40 (CD134) was targeted by ivuxolimab, a fully human IgG2 agonistic monoclonal antibody. Intravenous ivuxolimab was administered to patients every 2 weeks at six dose levels: 0.01, 0.1, 0.3, 1.5, 3 and 10 mg/kg. Of the approximately 54 patients in dose escalation, 19 had hepatocellular carcinoma, around 15 had melanoma, 9 had renal cell carcinoma and 9 had head and neck cancer. In the dose-escalation cohort, roughly 80% of patients were male, and the mean age was around 60 years, with a range of 23 to 79. Patients were allowed to have had prior anti-PD-1, anti-PD-L1 or anti-CTLA-4 therapy, and more than 35% of the dose-escalation patients had been treated with checkpoint inhibitors. Three dose-escalation patients achieved partial responses, one with hepatocellular carcinoma and two with cutaneous melanoma. The purpose of peripheral TCRbeta sequencing was to test whether ivuxolimab changed TCR sequence diversity and led to clonal T-cell expansion. The paper covers the monotherapy dose-escalation part of the phase I ivuxolimab trial, which included N of about 50 patients. What the study reported, not specific to this receptor: The antigen specificity of the peripheral T cells that underwent clonal expansion was not determined. In the 0.1-3.0 mg/kg groups, partial responders were among the patients with the lowest normalized peripheral clonal expansion, particularly in CD8+ T cells. At doses from 0.1 to 3.0 mg/kg, clonal expansion was seen in both CD4+ and CD8+ blood T cells between baseline and week 6. After ivuxolimab, more expanded clones were found on average in CD8+ T cells than in CD4+ T cells. Low levels of normalized T-cell clonal expansion were also shown by some nonresponding patients.

Patients with a history of autoimmune disease or receiving systemic immunosuppression were excluded from the trial. Peripheral blood for TCR sequencing was collected from all dose cohorts at baseline, on cycle 4 day 1, and on cycle 7 day 1. Samples were obtained from an open-label, multicenter, first-in-human phase I dose-escalation trial of ivuxolimab. The trial enrolled adults with locally advanced or metastatic head and neck squamous cell, hepatocellular, melanoma or renal cell carcinoma. Before TCR sequencing, CD4+ T cells and CD8+ T cells from peripheral blood were sorted into separate populations. For sequencing of the TCRbeta CDR3 region, genomic DNA was extracted from the sorted cells. The immunoSEQ Assay was used to sequence the TCRbeta CDR3 regions. TCRdb took this table from immuneACCESS and kept in-frame rearrangements with V and J called. Such tables lack part of the clones; where checked against another copy, unresolved V genes explain under half of the gap, and the rest is unexplained. The sample includes 35,000 to 40,000 clones, with more than 75% observed a single time. 9.5% to 15% of the sample goes to the ten largest clones.

The TCR comes from an adult with an advanced solid tumor such as melanoma, head and neck, liver or kidney cancer. Sequenced material: CD4+ or CD8+ T cells sorted from blood, taken in a trial of the OX40 agonist ivuxolimab. The V gene is TRBV5-8 and the J gene is TRBJ2-5; TRBD1 matches 8 bases in the middle. For the CDR3, the sequence is CASSLTFGQGWRTQYF. The DNA sequence is given as TGTGCCAGCAGCTTGACTTTCGGACAGGGTTGGCGGACCCAGTACTTC.